Below are 14 T cell receptor beta chains sequenced from a single sample in a study of T-cell memory formation after mild COVID-19. TCRdb re-called the 5' RACE reads through MiXCR, storing one row per CDR3 protein. The repertoire holds 450,000 or so distinct CDR3 sequences, with roughly 25% as singletons. Material for sequencing was PBMCs or a T cell subset sorted from them (not recorded which). Source of these receptors: an adult woman who had mild COVID-19 (a few samples of this study predate the infection). Cell type and time point are not known.

CDR3 coding DNA: TGTGCCAGCAGTTTAGGGAGGGGTGGAGGTACGCAGTATTTT. Translated: CASSLGRGGGTQYF. This rearrangement joins TRBV12-3 or TRBV12-4 to TRBJ2-3, with TRBD2 as a possible D gene (6 bases). The germline V and J ends were trimmed by 1 base and 8 bases, with 13 bases remaining between them. The CDR3 spans 14 residues.

This clonotype has a count of ten or more. The chain links TRBV10-3 to TRBJ2-7; TRBD1 matches 8 bases. This CDR3 spans 13 amino acids. The V gene's germline CDR1 is ENHRY and CDR2 SYGVKD. Trimming took 8 bases from V and 3 from J; bases not matched to a gene: 6. CDR3 coding DNA: TGTGCCATCCAGGGGGCTGCTGACTACGAGCAGTACTTC. The encoded protein is CAIQGAADYEQYF.

This clonotype was seen only a few times. The rearrangement joins TRBV30 to TRBJ1-1, with unresolved D. CDR1 GTSNPN and CDR2 SVGIG come from the germline V gene (reference sequence). The germline V and J ends were trimmed by 5 bases and 4 bases, with 11 bases remaining between them. This CDR3 comprises 12 residues. For the CDR3, the DNA is TGTGCCTGGGGCGGGCTTTCCACTGAAGCTTTCTTT. Encoded protein: CAWGGLSTEAFF. Full variable domain (rest looked up from reference TRBV30 and TRBJ1-1): SQTIHQWPATLVQPVGSPLSLECTVEGTSNPNLYWYRQAAGRGLQLLFYSVGIGQISSEVPQNLSASRPQDRQFILSSKKLLLSDSGFYLCAWGGLSTEAFFGQGTRLTVV.

The genes are TRBV6-5 and TRBJ2-2; 7 nucleotides align to TRBD1. CDR1 is MNHEY, CDR2 SVGAGI, per germline. This CDR3 is 15 amino acids long. Trimming cost V 6 bases and J 1 base; bases outside gene matches: 5. The CDR3 region is CASRPRGKNTGELFF. The CDR3 DNA follows: TGTGCCAGCAGACCCAGGGGGAAGAACACCGGGGAGCTGTTTTTT.

This chain links TRBV29-1 with TRBJ1-1; the D gene is possibly TRBD1 (6 bases). The germline V gene encodes CDR1 SQVTM and CDR2 ANQGSEA. V was pared by 6 bases and J by 4 bases, with 18 bases between. The CDR3 has 14 amino acids. The CDR3 reads CSVLGGAGVTEAFF. The CDR3 region has the DNA TGCAGCGTCCTTGGGGGGGCAGGCGTCACTGAAGCTTTCTTT. The full variable domain, rest sourced from reference TRBV29-1 and TRBJ1-1, is SAVISQKPSRDICQRGTSLTIQCQVDSQVTMMFWYRQQPGQSLTLIATANQGSEATYESGFVIDKFPISRPNLTFSTLTVSNMSPEDSSIYLCSVLGGAGVTEAFFGQGTRLTVV.

V gene TRBV29-1 combines with J gene TRBJ2-1; 8 nucleotides line up with TRBD1. CDR1 and CDR2 from the germline V gene are SQVTM and ANQGSEA. The J segment lost 4 bases and the V segment lost 7 bases, leaving 9 bases of the junction unmatched. There are 14 residues in the CDR3. The CDR3 loop is CSATQGAGYNEQFF. The CDR3 DNA sequence: TGCAGCGCGACCCAGGGGGCAGGGTACAATGAGCAGTTCTTC.

This sequence joins TRBV29-1 and TRBJ1-2; 7 bases map to TRBD1. Germline values: CDR1 SQVTM, CDR2 ANQGSEA. The CDR3 has 17 amino acids. With 5 bases clipped from V and 4 bases from J, the junction kept 19 bases outside the gene matches. For the CDR3, the DNA is TGCAGCGTTACAGCGACGCCATCCCCGACAGGGCCCTATGGCTACACCTTC. Residues: CSVTATPSPTGPYGYTF. Drawing the rest from reference TRBV29-1 and TRBJ1-2, the complete variable domain is SAVISQKPSRDICQRGTSLTIQCQVDSQVTMMFWYRQQPGQSLTLIATANQGSEATYESGFVIDKFPISRPNLTFSTLTVSNMSPEDSSIYLCSVTATPSPTGPYGYTFGSGTRLTVV.

In regard to this clonotype: A much larger clone lies a single base off, so this may be a read error. The rearrangement joins TRBV2 to TRBJ2-1; D is undetermined. Germline-derived CDR1 and CDR2 are SNHLY and FYNNEI. CDR3 length: 10 amino acids. Trimming stripped 5 bases from V and 7 bases from J, with 3 bases between. Here the CDR3 DNA reads TGTGCCAGCAGTATAAATGAGCAGTTCTTC. It is translated as CASSINEQFF.

The J gene is TRBJ1-2, the V gene TRBV7-2, with unresolved D. Germline V gives CDR1 SGHTA, CDR2 FQGNSA. The CDR3 is 13 amino acids. The V gene lost 3 bases and the J gene lost 3 bases, with 8 bases spanning the gap. CDR3 nucleotide sequence: TGTGCCAGCAGCTTTGACACTGACTATGGCTACACCTTC. Amino acids: CASSFDTDYGYTF.

V is TRBV12-3 or TRBV12-4 and J is TRBJ1-1; 9 bases match TRBD1. The CDR3 loop spans 16 amino acids. V trimming: 6 bases; J trimming: 0 bases; junction bases outside the gene matches: 8. The CDR3 region is CASRSGTGFMNTEAFF. The CDR3 bases are TGTGCCAGCAGGTCCGGGACAGGGTTCATGAACACTGAAGCTTTCTTT.

The chain combines TRBV4-1 with TRBJ1-2; D possibly corresponds to TRBD1 (6 bases). The ends were cut back, 4 bases at V and 2 bases at J, with 14 bases in the middle. In germline, CDR1 is MGHRA, CDR2 YSYEKL. The CDR3 sequence is 15 residues long. For the CDR3, the DNA is TGCGCCAGCAGCCCTCTACCCGGACAGAACTATGGCTACACCTTC. Amino acid sequence: CASSPLPGQNYGYTF.

This clonotype was seen a few times. The V gene is TRBV12-3 or TRBV12-4, the J gene TRBJ2-3; no clear D. V was shortened by 1 base and J by 0 bases, with 5 bases between the two germline ends. The CDR3 is 14 amino acids. CDR3 protein: CASSLGLSTDTQYF. The CDR3, as DNA: TGTGCCAGCAGTTTAGGTCTTAGCACAGATACGCAGTATTTT.

This clonotype was counted only a few times. This sequence joins TRBV6-5 and TRBJ2-1; 10 bases fit TRBD1. CDR3 length: 15 amino acids. Unmatched junction bases numbered 8, after V lost 4 bases and J lost 8 bases. The germline gives CDR1 MNHEY, CDR2 SVGAGI. The DNA of the CDR3 is TGTGCCAGCAGTTGGACAGGGGGGGGAATGGATGAGCAGTTCTTC. It codes for CASSWTGGGMDEQFF.

The CDR3 sequence is CASSYGQGLSYEQYF. The CDR3 DNA follows: TGTGCCAGCAGTTATGGACAGGGCCTCTCCTACGAGCAGTACTTC. The chain recombines TRBV6-5 with TRBJ2-7; 8 bases are a match to TRBD1. Germline V gives CDR1 MNHEY, CDR2 SVGAGI. This CDR3 contains 15 residues. After removal of 3 bases from V and 0 bases from J, the junction contained 4 bases not matched to a gene.